This T cell receptor beta chain was documented in a study of CD8 T cells in ankylosing spondylitis (dated by TCRdb to the late 2010s). With regard to the full study: The study profiled T cell receptor beta repertoires in healthy donors and ankylosing spondylitis patients to find disease-linked TCR variants. Samples of peripheral blood were taken, and for ankylosing spondylitis patients, synovial fluid was collected as well. In total, the full study cohort was made up of 85 to 140 healthy donors and 20 to 25 ankylosing spondylitis patients. Summary of the overall study and its limitations: The disease-linked clones had a CD8+ phenotype and were found at relatively low frequencies in peripheral blood. Blood from ankylosing spondylitis patients appeared to be characterized by a TCR beta motif made up of under 10 highly homologous amino acid variants. Significant enrichment of the disease-linked clones was reported in matched synovial fluid samples from ankylosing spondylitis patients. Some TCR beta motif variants had previously been reported in synovial fluid and blood of reactive arthritis patients, which suggested common disease-initiation mechanisms.

Looking up the germline V gene (reference sequence) yields CDR1 SGHAT and CDR2 FQDESV. The CDR3 numbers 14 residues from cysteine through phenylalanine. Kept here is only the CDR3 DNA, which spans 42 bases and is read in frame from base 1. Between the V and J ends, shortened by 5 bases and 4 bases respectively, the junction contains 12 bases. At least ten counts were recorded for this clonotype. It has no known antigen specificity. Base qualities are not provided; no much larger clone lies one nucleotide away. Sequencing was performed on an Illumina HiSeq 2500. Quantitative 5'-RACE with molecular barcodes was used to prepare TCR beta libraries. In the authors' own workflow: A new computational method, built on a probabilistic model of VDJ rearrangement, was used to identify disease-linked TCR variants. The public reads were reprocessed in TCRdb via fastp at Q25 and MiXCR, keeping in-frame beta chains. Each CDR3 protein appears once, grouped with its most common genes and DNA. TCRdb's processing, not the authors', yielded these V and J calls. This sample gives 85,000 to 100,000 distinct CDR3 sequences in total; roughly 9.6% of them show up just once. The biggest ten clones account for approximately 4.8% of the sample.

The chain is encoded by TRBV11-1 joined to TRBJ2-1, and the D gene may be TRBD2, 6 bases matching. The clonotype was recovered from a male donor with ankylosing spondylitis or in good health (not recorded which). The sample was blood, either unsorted or a sorted T cell fraction (not recorded which). The CDR3 here reads CASSRDGGYNEQFF. The DNA sequence is TGTGCCAGCAGCCGAGACGGGGGTTACAATGAGCAGTTCTTC.